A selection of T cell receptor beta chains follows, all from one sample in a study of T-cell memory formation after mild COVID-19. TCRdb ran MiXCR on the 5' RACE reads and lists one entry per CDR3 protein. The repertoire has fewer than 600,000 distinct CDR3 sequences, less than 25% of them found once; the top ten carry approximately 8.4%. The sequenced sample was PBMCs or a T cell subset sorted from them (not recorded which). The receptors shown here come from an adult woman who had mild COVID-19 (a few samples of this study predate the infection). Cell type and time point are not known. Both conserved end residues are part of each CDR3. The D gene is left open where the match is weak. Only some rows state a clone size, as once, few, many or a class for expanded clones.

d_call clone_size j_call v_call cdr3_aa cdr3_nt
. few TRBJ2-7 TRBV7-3 CASSSGGHSYEQYF TGTGCCAGCAGCTCAGGCGGCCACTCCTACGAGCAGTACTTC
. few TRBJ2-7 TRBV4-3 CASSHLRGSSYEQYF TGCGCCAGCAGCCACCTGAGAGGGAGCTCCTACGAGCAGTACTTC
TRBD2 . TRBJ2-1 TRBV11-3 CASSPRSGIRRNEQFF TGTGCCAGCAGCCCGCGTAGCGGGATCCGTCGTAATGAGCAGTTCTTC
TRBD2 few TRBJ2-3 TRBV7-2 CASRFGGSSDTQYF TGTGCCAGCAGGTTCGGCGGGAGTTCAGATACGCAGTATTTT
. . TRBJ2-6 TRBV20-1 CSASENSGANVLTF TGCAGTGCTTCTGAGAACTCTGGGGCCAACGTCCTGACTTTC
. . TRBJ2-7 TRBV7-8 CASSLAGGRTYEQYF TGTGCCAGCAGCTTAGCGGGGGGCAGGACCTACGAGCAGTACTTC
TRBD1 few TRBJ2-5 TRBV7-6 CASSPTPTGSGETQYF TGTGCCAGCAGCCCTACCCCGACAGGGTCAGGAGAGACCCAGTACTTC
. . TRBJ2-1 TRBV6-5 CASSYSTGTEQFF TGTGCCAGCAGTTACTCGACTGGTACTGAGCAGTTCTTC
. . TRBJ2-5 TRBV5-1 CASSLLASETQYF TGCGCCAGCAGCTTGCTAGCGTCAGAGACCCAGTACTTC
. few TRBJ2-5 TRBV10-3 CAISESGGAGETQYF TGTGCCATCAGTGAGTCGGGGGGTGCAGGAGAGACCCAGTACTTC
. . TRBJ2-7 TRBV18 CASSTGAHPTYEQYF TGTGCCAGCTCAACCGGGGCCCACCCCACCTACGAGCAGTACTTC
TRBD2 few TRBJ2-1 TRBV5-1 CASSVQTSGRRVYNEQFF TGCGCCAGCAGCGTCCAGACTAGCGGGAGGCGAGTCTACAATGAGCAGTTCTTC
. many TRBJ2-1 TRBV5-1 CASSLDPNNEQFF TGTGCCAGCAGCTTAGACCCCAACAATGAGCAGTTCTTC
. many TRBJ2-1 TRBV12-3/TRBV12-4 CASSLGNEQFF TGTGCCAGCAGCTTAGGAAATGAGCAGTTCTTC
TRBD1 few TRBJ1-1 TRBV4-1 CASSQGLLFPGQGNTEAFF TGCGCCAGCAGCCAAGGGCTACTCTTTCCGGGACAGGGGAACACTGAAGCTTTCTTT
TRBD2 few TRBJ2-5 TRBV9 CASSVALAGETQYF TGTGCCAGCAGCGTAGCACTAGCGGGAGAGACCCAGTACTTC
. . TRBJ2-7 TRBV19 CASSMSHEQYF TGTGCCAGTAGTATGTCCCACGAGCAGTACTTC
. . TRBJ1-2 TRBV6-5 CASSYSGESRGYTF TGTGCCAGCAGTTACTCAGGGGAAAGCCGTGGCTACACCTTC
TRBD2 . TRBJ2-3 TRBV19 CASRARLAVPSDTQYF TGTGCCAGTAGAGCAAGACTAGCGGTTCCCTCCGATACGCAGTATTTT
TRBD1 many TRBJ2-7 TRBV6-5 CASSWDREPSYEQYF TGTGCCAGCAGTTGGGACAGGGAGCCCTCCTACGAGCAGTACTTC
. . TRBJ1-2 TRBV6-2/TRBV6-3 CASRSAGLVGYTF TGTGCCAGCAGATCGGCAGGGCTCGTTGGCTACACCTTC
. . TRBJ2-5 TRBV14 CASSIYSSWGETQYF TGTGCCAGCAGTATTTACTCCTCCTGGGGAGAGACCCAGTACTTC
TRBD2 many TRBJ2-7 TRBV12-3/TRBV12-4 CASSAGGGGSYEQYF TGTGCCAGCAGCGCGGGAGGGGGGGGCTCCTACGAGCAGTACTTC
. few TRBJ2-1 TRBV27 CASSFTAYNEQFF TGTGCCAGCAGTTTCACGGCCTACAATGAGCAGTTCTTC
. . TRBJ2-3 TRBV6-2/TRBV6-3 CASSYQAGTSTDTQYF TGTGCCAGCAGTTACCAGGCGGGGACTAGCACAGATACGCAGTATTTT
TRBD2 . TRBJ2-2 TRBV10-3 CAISETGLAGTGELFF TGTGCCATCAGTGAAACCGGACTAGCAGGGACCGGGGAGCTGTTTTTT
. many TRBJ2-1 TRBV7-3 CASSFNTLANEQFF TGTGCCAGCAGCTTCAATACGTTGGCAAATGAGCAGTTCTTC
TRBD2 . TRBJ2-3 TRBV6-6 CASSYSVGPNGLAGGQGSTDTQYF TGTGCCAGCAGTTACTCGGTTGGTCCGAACGGACTAGCGGGGGGGCAGGGGAGCACAGATACGCAGTATTTT
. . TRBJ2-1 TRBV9 CASSATEGASSYNEQFF TGTGCCAGCAGCGCTACAGAGGGCGCTAGCTCCTACAATGAGCAGTTCTTC
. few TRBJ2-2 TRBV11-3 CASSPFGGNTGELFF TGTGCCAGCAGCCCTTTTGGGGGAAACACCGGGGAGCTGTTTTTT
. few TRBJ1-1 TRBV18 CASSPAYGMNTEAFF TGTGCCAGCTCACCAGCTTATGGGATGAACACTGAAGCTTTCTTT
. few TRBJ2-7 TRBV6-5 CASSYLPDGSYEQYF TGTGCCAGCAGTTACCTACCGGACGGGTCCTACGAGCAGTACTTC
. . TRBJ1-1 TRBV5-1 CASSFRVAMNTEAFF TGCGCCAGCAGCTTCAGGGTGGCAATGAACACTGAAGCTTTCTTT
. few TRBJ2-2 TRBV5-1 CASSFTRLYTGELFF TGCGCCAGCAGCTTCACCAGGTTGTACACCGGGGAGCTGTTTTTT
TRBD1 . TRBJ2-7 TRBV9 CASSPDRAISYEQYF TGTGCCAGCAGCCCCGACAGGGCCATTTCCTACGAGCAGTACTTC
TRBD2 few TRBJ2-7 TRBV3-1 CASSPLLAASSYEQYF TGTGCCAGCAGCCCCCTGCTAGCGGCGAGCTCCTACGAGCAGTACTTC
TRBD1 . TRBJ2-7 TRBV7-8 CASSLASRQGYEQYF TGTGCCAGCAGCTTAGCCAGTAGACAGGGTTACGAGCAGTACTTC
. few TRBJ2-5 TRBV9 CASSVGLGNQETQYF TGTGCCAGCAGCGTAGGATTGGGGAATCAAGAGACCCAGTACTTC
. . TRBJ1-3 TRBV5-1 CASRPTGLSGNTIYF TGCGCCAGCAGGCCGACAGGCTTAAGTGGAAACACCATATATTTT
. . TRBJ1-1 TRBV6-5 CASSSEGTEAFF TGTGCCAGCAGTTCTGAGGGCACTGAAGCTTTCTTT
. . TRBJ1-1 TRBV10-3 CAISDRGRNTEAFF TGTGCCATCAGTGACCGGGGAAGGAACACTGAAGCTTTCTTT
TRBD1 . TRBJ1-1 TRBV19 CASRGRDRGDSTEAFF TGTGCCAGTAGAGGCCGGGACAGGGGCGATTCCACTGAAGCTTTCTTT
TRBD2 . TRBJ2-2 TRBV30 CAWSGLAGVVGELFF TGTGCCTGGAGTGGGCTAGCGGGAGTGGTCGGGGAGCTGTTTTTT
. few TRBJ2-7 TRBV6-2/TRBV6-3 CASSFGLKQYF TGTGCCAGCAGTTTCGGACTGAAGCAGTACTTC
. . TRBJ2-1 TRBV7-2 CASSLVLASSYNEQFF TGTGCCAGCAGCTTAGTCCTAGCGAGCTCCTACAATGAGCAGTTCTTC
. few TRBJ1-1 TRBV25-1 CASSDGTEAFF TGTGCCAGCAGTGATGGGACTGAAGCTTTCTTT
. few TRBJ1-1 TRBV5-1 CASSPQGSEAFF TGCGCCAGCAGCCCCCAGGGTTCTGAAGCTTTCTTT
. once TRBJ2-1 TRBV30 CAWRRRRDSADNEQFF TGTGCCTGGAGAAGGCGACGGGACTCCGCTGACAATGAGCAGTTCTTC
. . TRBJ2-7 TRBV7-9 CASSLESKYEQYF TGTGCCAGCAGCTTAGAATCTAAATACGAGCAGTACTTC
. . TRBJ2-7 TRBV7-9 CASSFPGSYEQYF TGTGCCAGCAGCTTCCCAGGGAGCTACGAGCAGTACTTC
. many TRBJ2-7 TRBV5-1 CASSLVVSSYEQYF TGTGCCAGCAGCTTAGTTGTGAGCTCCTACGAGCAGTACTTC
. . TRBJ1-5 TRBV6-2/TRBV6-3 CASSPRGTTNQPQHF TGTGCCAGCAGCCCGCGGGGGACCACTAATCAGCCCCAGCATTTT
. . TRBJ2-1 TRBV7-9 CASSHIYSYNEQFF TGTGCCAGCAGCCACATTTACTCCTACAATGAGCAGTTCTTC